What follows are 32 T cell receptor beta chains derived from one specimen sequenced in a study of technical replicates of blood from a few donors. Profiled with immunoSEQ multiplex PCR; TCRdb holds only in-frame clones, not every one. The sample consists of about 97,000 clones, around 96% of them appearing once. The source material was T cells isolated from PBMCs. The source is a human donor in good health.

This rearrangement joins TRBV5-4 to TRBJ1-4; 8 bases align to TRBD1. The CDR3 is 15 residues long. With V trimmed by 4 bases and J by 2 bases, 4 bases remained unmatched. Per germline, CDR1 SGHNT and CDR2 YYREEE (reference sequence). The CDR3 DNA is TGTGCCAGCAGCAAGGACAGGGCGACTAATGAAAAACTGTTTTTT. Its translation is CASSKDRATNEKLFF.

The J gene is TRBJ2-5, the V gene TRBV30; the D gene is possibly TRBD2 (6 bases). Germline V gene lookup returns CDR1 GTSNPN and CDR2 SVGIG (reference sequence). The CDR3 is 10 residues long. V was trimmed by 5 bases and J by 5 bases, leaving 6 bases between them. The CDR3 region has the DNA TGTGCCTGGGGGGGGGAGACCCAGTACTTC. This encodes CAWGGETQYF. The whole variable domain, remainder taken from reference TRBV30 and TRBJ2-5, is SQTIHQWPATLVQPVGSPLSLECTVEGTSNPNLYWYRQAAGRGLQLLFYSVGIGQISSEVPQNLSASRPQDRQFILSSKKLLLSDSGFYLCAWGGETQYFGPGTRLLVL.

The chain is built from TRBV4-3 and TRBJ2-3; no clear D. This CDR3 spans 14 amino acids. The V gene's germline CDR1 is LGHNA and CDR2 YSLEER. Trimming left V 2 bases short and J 4 bases short, with 10 bases between. CDR3 DNA sequence: TGCGCCAGCAGCCAATCGCCAGGCGCAGATACGCAGTATTTT. This codes for CASSQSPGADTQYF.

This chain uses TRBV18 with TRBJ2-5; D unresolved. Germline V gene data show CDR1 as KGHSH and CDR2 as LQKENI. The V gene lost 3 bases and the J gene lost 1 base, with 9 bases spanning the gap. This CDR3 spans 14 amino acids. The CDR3: CASSPRTGQETQYF. CDR3 in DNA: TGTGCCAGCTCACCTCGTACCGGCCAAGAGACCCAGTACTTC.

The chain combines TRBV9 with TRBJ2-1, with TRBD2 matching 9 bases. The CDR3 is 14 residues long. The J segment lost 4 bases and the V segment lost 3 bases, leaving 2 bases of the junction unmatched. Germline lookup yields CDR1 SGDLS and CDR2 YYNGEE. CDR3 sequence: CASSASGGYNEQFF. CDR3 DNA sequence: TGTGCCAGCAGCGCAAGCGGGGGGTACAATGAGCAGTTCTTC.

This clone was counted a few times. CDR3 protein: CASGGDRVWRNTEAFF. In DNA, the CDR3 is TGTGCCAGCGGAGGGGACAGGGTGTGGAGGAACACTGAAGCTTTCTTT. The chain recombines TRBV11-1 with TRBJ1-1; 9 nucleotides line up with TRBD1. The CDR3 contains 16 residues. Germline trimming cut 8 bases from V and 1 base from J; bases unmatched to any gene: 11. Germline CDR1 SGHAT, CDR2 FQDESV (reference sequence).

This clone was picked up one time. This chain links TRBV19 with TRBJ2-2; D possibly corresponds to TRBD2 (5 bases). V dropped 9 bases and J dropped 6 bases, with 26 bases sitting between them. Germline CDR1 and CDR2: LNHDA and SQIVND (reference sequence). The CDR3 extends over 17 amino acids. The CDR3 is CASTTLDLAGIAGELFF. The CDR3 coding sequence is TGTGCCAGCACGACACTCGATCTGGCGGGTATAGCCGGGGAGCTGTTTTTT.

The chain links TRBV5-1 to TRBJ2-1, with D unclear. In germline, CDR1 is SGHRS, CDR2 YFSETQ. The CDR3 extends over 13 amino acids. Trimming removed 1 base at V and 0 bases at J, with 2 bases between. This CDR3 reads CASSLRSYNEQFF. In DNA form, the CDR3 reads TGCGCCAGCAGCTTGCGCTCCTACAATGAGCAGTTCTTC.

The CDR3 sequence: CASSQLQGASLGTQYF. CDR3 DNA sequence: TGCGCCAGCAGCCAATTACAGGGTGCCTCTTTAGGTACGCAGTATTTT. The chain employs TRBV4-1 and TRBJ2-3, with D tentatively TRBD1 (6 bases). The germline V gene has CDR1 MGHRA and CDR2 YSYEKL. CDR3 length: 16 amino acids. The V end lost 2 bases, the J end lost 8 bases, and 20 bases lay between the germline ends.

About this clone: The junction departs from the called germline gene at one end, perhaps through a read error. In DNA, the CDR3 is TGTGCCAGCAGCTCTCAGACTAGCCCGATCTTC. Its translation is CASSSQTSPIF. The V and J genes are TRBV13 and TRBJ2-1; TRBD2 agrees at 7 bases. The CDR3 length is 11 residues. The germline gives CDR1 PRHDT, CDR2 FYEKMQ (reference sequence).

V is TRBV11-2 and J is TRBJ1-1; D might be TRBD1 (6 bases). Trimming took 4 bases from V and 9 from J, leaving 12 bases between them. Germline V lookup: CDR1 SGHAT, CDR2 FQNNGV. This CDR3 contains 12 residues. The chain's CDR3 is CASSSGGPKAFF. CDR3 DNA: TGTGCCAGCAGCTCGGGGGGCCCGAAAGCTTTCTTT.

This chain links TRBV4-3 with TRBJ2-5; maybe TRBD2 (5 bases). There are 14 residues in the CDR3. From germline, CDR1 is LGHNA and CDR2 YSLEER. V was pared by 1 base and J by 4 bases, with 10 bases between. The CDR3 DNA reads TGCGCCAGCAGCCAAGTAGGAGGTCGAGAGACCCAGTACTTC. Translating it yields CASSQVGGRETQYF.

The chain recombines TRBV13 with TRBJ2-7; weak D call: TRBD2 (5 bases). Trimming removed 3 bases at V and 0 bases at J, with 9 bases between. The CDR3 has 14 amino acids. From germline, CDR1 is PRHDT and CDR2 FYEKMQ (reference sequence). CDR3 sequence: CASSFGGISYEQYF. The CDR3, as DNA: TGTGCCAGCAGCTTTGGAGGCATCTCCTACGAGCAGTACTTC.

This sequence joins TRBV18 and TRBJ2-7; the D gene is possibly TRBD1 (5 bases). Germline CDR1 and CDR2: KGHSH and LQKENI. The CDR3 runs to 15 residues. Trimming left V 2 bases short and J 0 bases short, with 11 bases between. The CDR3: CASSPGAAVSYEQYF. In DNA form, the CDR3 reads TGTGCCAGCTCACCAGGGGCAGCCGTCTCCTACGAGCAGTACTTC.

The chain has TRBV19 and TRBJ2-6; the D gene is possibly TRBD1 (5 bases). Trimming removed 5 bases from V and 2 bases from J, with 16 bases in between. The CDR3 is 17 residues long. Per the germline V gene, CDR1 is LNHDA and CDR2 is SQIVND (reference sequence). The CDR3, as DNA: TGTGCCAGTAGTTGGGGTGGGCAGGGTGCTGGGGCCAACGTCCTGACTTTC. Its protein product is CASSWGGQGAGANVLTF.

The V call is TRBV28, the J call TRBJ2-3; 10 bases align to TRBD2. Germline V gene sequence: CDR1 MDHEN, CDR2 SYDVKM. CDR3 length: 17 residues. J was trimmed by 2 bases and V by 6 bases; bases with no gene match: 11. The CDR3 reads CASSDPWTSGITDTQYF. The CDR3 DNA is TGTGCCAGCAGCGATCCTTGGACTAGCGGAATCACAGATACGCAGTATTTT.

The J gene is TRBJ1-1, the V gene TRBV6-6; TRBD1 is a possible D gene (6 bases). This CDR3 spans 12 amino acids. The V gene lost 4 bases and the J gene lost 5 bases, with 8 bases spanning the gap. Germline V gene lookup returns CDR1 MNHNY and CDR2 SVGAGI (reference sequence). CDR3 residues: CASSSGTTEAFF. CDR3 sequence (DNA): TGTGCCAGCAGTTCCGGGACAACTGAAGCTTTCTTT.

For this clone: A junction boundary mismatches the germline segment, possibly from a read error. J is TRBJ1-1 and V is TRBV5-4, with D maybe TRBD1 (6 bases). Germline V CDR1 and CDR2: SGHNT, YYREEE (reference sequence). The CDR3 extends over 13 amino acids. As DNA, the CDR3 is TGTGCCAGCAGATTGGACAGGAACACTGAAGCTTTCTTT. Translated: CASRLDRNTEAFF.

The chain links TRBV30 to TRBJ2-7, with 9 bases that match TRBD2. Germline trimming cut 4 bases from V and 7 bases from J; bases unmatched to any gene: 11. The germline CDR1 and CDR2 sequences are GTSNPN and SVGIG (reference sequence). This CDR3 comprises 14 residues. The CDR3 coding sequence is TGTGCCTGGAATAGCGGGAGTTCCCAGGGGGAGCAGTACTTC. Translation: CAWNSGSSQGEQYF.

The V and J genes are TRBV23-1 and TRBJ1-2, with D maybe TRBD1 (5 bases). TRBV23-1 is known as an ORF, though its function is uncertain. The V and J ends lost 3 bases and 6 bases respectively, with 11 bases between them. The CDR3 extends over 13 amino acids. The CDR3 protein is CASSHRVSDGYTF. In DNA form, the CDR3 reads TGCGCCAGCAGTCACAGGGTGTCGGATGGCTACACCTTC.

For the CDR3, the DNA is TGTGCCAGCAGTGGGGGACTAGAAGGATCCCAAGAGACCCAGTACTTC. This codes for CASSGGLEGSQETQYF. The chain joins TRBV2 to TRBJ2-5; 8 nucleotides line up with TRBD2. CDR3 length equals 16 residues. The germline V gene encodes CDR1 SNHLY and CDR2 FYNNEI. V trimming: 4 bases; J trimming: 1 base; junction bases outside the gene matches: 8.

The chain has TRBV5-1 and TRBJ1-1; no definite D call. CDR3 length: 14 amino acids. CDR1 is SGHRS and CDR2 is YFSETQ in the germline V gene. V lost 9 bases, J lost 1 base, and 16 bases lay in between. In DNA form, the CDR3 reads TGCGCCACCCTGACGGGAATTTCGAACACTGAAGCTTTCTTT. Its protein product is CATLTGISNTEAFF.

V is TRBV6-5 and J is TRBJ1-2; the D is unclear. This CDR3 region has 13 residues. V was trimmed by 6 bases and J by 0 bases, leaving 8 bases between them. Germline CDR1 is MNHEY and CDR2 is SVGAGI. The CDR3 here is CASREHPNYGYTF. CDR3 in DNA: TGTGCCAGCAGAGAACACCCTAACTATGGCTACACCTTC.

This clone has just one count. The chain joins TRBV19 to TRBJ1-2; D is unresolved. V was pared by 3 bases and J by 6 bases, with 14 bases between. The germline V gene encodes CDR1 LNHDA and CDR2 SQIVND (reference sequence). This CDR3 is built from 14 residues. The CDR3 DNA sequence: TGTGCCAGTAGTATCCCGGACGGAGGGCATGGCTACACCTTC. Translated, it gives CASSIPDGGHGYTF.

In this sample, this clone turned up once. This sequence joins TRBV6-5 and TRBJ1-3; unclear D gene. The germline V gene has CDR1 MNHEY and CDR2 SVGAGI. V lost 2 bases, J lost 0 bases, and 5 bases lay in between. CDR3 size: 14 residues. The CDR3 DNA reads as TGTGCCAGCAGTTACCTGGCCTCTGGAAACACCATATATTTT. Amino acids: CASSYLASGNTIYF.

The chain combines TRBV2 with TRBJ1-2, with 7 nucleotides matching TRBD1. The trim removed 3 bases at V and 2 bases at J, leaving 9 bases unmatched. Germline assignment: CDR1 SNHLY and CDR2 FYNNEI. CDR3 length equals 16 residues. CDR3 sequence (DNA): TGTGCCAGCAGTGACAGGGGGTGGCTCCGAAACTATGGCTACACCTTC. Translating it yields CASSDRGWLRNYGYTF.

The V and J genes are TRBV7-2 and TRBJ2-1, with a possible D match to TRBD2 (5 bases). Germline V lookup: CDR1 SGHTA, CDR2 FQGNSA. Trimming pared 4 bases from V and 4 bases from J, leaving 17 bases between. The CDR3 is 16 amino acids. The DNA of the CDR3 is TGTGCCAGCAGCTCCGTCGCGCAGCGGAATTACAATGAGCAGTTCTTC. It codes for CASSSVAQRNYNEQFF. Together with reference TRBV7-2 and TRBJ2-1, the CDR3 gives the full variable domain: GAGVSQSPSNKVTEKGKDVELRCDPISGHTALYWYRQSLGQGLEFLIYFQGNSAPDKSGLPSDRFSAERTGGSVSTLTIQRTQQEDSAVYLCASSSVAQRNYNEQFFGPGTRLTVL.

In this sample, this clone turned up a few times. The chain couples TRBV9 to TRBJ2-1, with D possibly TRBD2 on 5 matching bases. The V and J ends lost 3 bases and 5 bases respectively, with 18 bases between them. Germline V gives CDR1 SGDLS, CDR2 YYNGEE. CDR3 size: 16 residues. As DNA, the CDR3 is TGTGCCAGCAGCGGTACCCTAGCTGCAGGCGACAATGAGCAGTTCTTC. Protein sequence: CASSGTLAAGDNEQFF.

V usage is TRBV19 and J usage is TRBJ2-7; weak D call: TRBD2 (6 bases). The CDR3 consists of 16 residues. From germline, CDR1 is LNHDA and CDR2 SQIVND (reference sequence). The germline V and J ends were trimmed by 4 bases and 3 bases, with 19 bases remaining between them. CDR3 DNA: TGTGCCAGTAGTACCACGGGTAGGGAGGTGAACTACGAGCAGTACTTC. This sequence encodes CASSTTGREVNYEQYF.

This clone came up once. The gene calls are TRBV30 and TRBJ2-2; D not certain. The CDR3 totals 14 residues. Trimming removed 0 bases at V and 0 bases at J, with 5 bases between. CDR1 and CDR2 (germline): GTSNPN, SVGIG (reference sequence). The CDR3 bases are TGTGCCTGGAGTGTACTTACGAACACCGGGGAGCTGTTTTTT. It translates to CAWSVLTNTGELFF. Full variable domain (remainder filled in from reference TRBV30 and TRBJ2-2): SQTIHQWPATLVQPVGSPLSLECTVEGTSNPNLYWYRQAAGRGLQLLFYSVGIGQISSEVPQNLSASRPQDRQFILSSKKLLLSDSGFYLCAWSVLTNTGELFFGEGSRLTVL.

This chain connects TRBV4-2 to TRBJ1-4; D is uncertain. The germline gives CDR1 LGHNA, CDR2 YNFKEQ. V lost 0 bases, J lost 10 bases, and 15 bases lay in between. The CDR3 is 15 residues long. DNA for the CDR3: TGTGCCAGCAGCCAAGAACGCGGCGGCATGGGAAAACTGTTTTTT. Translating gives CASSQERGGMGKLFF.

A single count supports this clone. The rearrangement uses TRBV2 and TRBJ1-2; 8 bases are a match to TRBD1. Germline V gene lookup returns CDR1 SNHLY and CDR2 FYNNEI. V lost 5 bases to trimming and J lost 2 bases; unmatched junction nucleotides: 4. The CDR3 is 14 residues long. CDR3 in DNA: TGTGCCAGCAGTATAGGACAGGGCAACTATGGCTACACCTTC. This gives the protein CASSIGQGNYGYTF.